A selection of T cell receptor beta chains follows, all from one sample in a study of cytomegalovirus exposure and HLA in healthy donors. TCRdb keeps only in-frame clones here, not all; method: immunoSEQ multiplex PCR. Of roughly 100,000 clones in the sample, 70% to 80% were seen once. Sequenced material: PBMCs. The origin of the receptors is a man in his forties in good health and CMV-seronegative. Both conserved end residues are part of each CDR3. D genes are given only for firm matches. Clone size appears in some rows only: once, few, many, or a class for an expanded clone.

D gene	V gene	clone size	CDR3 length	J gene	CDR3 protein	CDR3 DNA
TRBD1	TRBV10-2	.	15	TRBJ2-2	CASRDGTGVAGELFF	TGCGCCAGCAGGGACGGGACAGGGGTCGCCGGGGAGCTGTTTTTT
TRBD1	TRBV5-4	few	15	TRBJ2-3	CASSLDRGITDTQYF	TGTGCCAGCAGCCTCGACAGGGGAATCACAGATACGCAGTATTTT
.	TRBV6-5	.	15	TRBJ1-3	CASSLGLLGGNTIYF	TGTGCCAGCAGTTTGGGCCTTTTAGGAGGAAACACCATATATTTT
TRBD1	TRBV5-1	.	15	TRBJ2-1	CASSGVTGPYNEQFF	TGCGCCAGCAGCGGGGTGACAGGGCCCTACAATGAGCAGTTCTTC
TRBD1	TRBV6-5	once	13	TRBJ2-7	CASSPGTGTEQYF	TGTGCCAGCAGTCCCGGGACAGGGACTGAGCAGTACTTC
TRBD2	TRBV11-3	.	16	TRBJ2-7	CASSTGTSGGVYEQYF	TGTGCCAGCAGCACCGGGACTAGCGGGGGGGTGTACGAGCAGTACTTC
.	TRBV6-5	.	15	TRBJ1-5	CASSPGHVSNQPQHF	TGTGCCAGCAGTCCCGGACACGTCAGCAATCAGCCCCAGCATTTT
TRBD2	TRBV7-2	.	17	TRBJ2-7	CASSARIGTSGLYEQYF	TGTGCCAGCAGCGCCCGGATAGGGACTAGCGGCCTCTACGAGCAGTACTTC
TRBD2	TRBV7-2	.	15	TRBJ2-7	CASSPTGTSVYEQYF	TGTGCCAGCAGCCCTACCGGGACTAGCGTCTACGAGCAGTACTTC
.	TRBV6-5	.	16	TRBJ2-3	CASSYSIRSSTDTQYF	TGTGCCAGCAGTTACTCGATTCGGTCTAGCACAGATACGCAGTATTTT
.	TRBV9	.	16	TRBJ2-7	CASSPRGGTNPYEQYF	TGTGCCAGCAGCCCAAGGGGGGGGACCAACCCGTACGAGCAGTACTTC
TRBD1	TRBV2	.	14	TRBJ2-5	CASTRQGARETQYF	TGTGCCAGCACCCGACAGGGGGCGCGTGAGACCCAGTACTTC
TRBD2	TRBV2	.	14	TRBJ2-1	CASCGRGWEDEQFF	TGTGCCAGCTGCGGGAGAGGATGGGAGGATGAGCAGTTCTTC
.	TRBV11-3	few	14	TRBJ2-3	CASSLGGNTDTQYF	TGTGCCAGCAGCTTAGGAGGTAATACAGATACGCAGTATTTT
TRBD1	TRBV5-1	.	15	TRBJ2-7	CASRSFGTGFYEQYF	TGCGCCAGCAGATCGTTCGGGACAGGGTTCTACGAGCAGTACTTC
TRBD1	TRBV6-5	.	15	TRBJ2-7	CASSYRGGSAYEQYF	TGTGCCAGCAGTTACCGAGGGGGCTCCGCCTACGAGCAGTACTTC
TRBD1	TRBV6-1	.	15	TRBJ2-4	CASSPGTGGVDIQYF	TGTGCCAGCAGTCCCGGGACAGGGGGGGTGGACATTCAGTACTTC
.	TRBV27	once	14	TRBJ2-7	CASSLGGSSYEQYF	TGTGCCAGCAGTTTAGGAGGGAGCTCCTACGAGCAGTACTTC
TRBD1	TRBV29-1	few	13	TRBJ1-1	CSVGQVANTEAFF	TGCAGCGTAGGACAGGTGGCCAACACTGAAGCTTTCTTT
.	TRBV28	.	13	TRBJ1-2	CASSRQLSWGYTF	TGTGCCAGCAGTAGACAGCTCTCTTGGGGCTACACCTTC
.	TRBV6-5	.	14	TRBJ1-1	CASSTGGLNTEAFF	TGTGCCAGCAGTACCGGGGGGCTGAACACTGAAGCTTTCTTT
.	TRBV5-6	.	13	TRBJ2-7	CASSSGPSYEQYF	TGTGCCAGCAGCTCCGGTCCCTCCTACGAGCAGTACTTC
.	TRBV5-1	.	15	TRBJ1-2	CASSLGTAEINGYTF	TGCGCCAGCAGCTTGGGTACAGCTGAGATAAATGGCTACACCTTC
.	TRBV30	once	14	TRBJ1-3	CAWGLGTTGNTIYF	TGTGCCTGGGGGCTGGGGACTACCGGAAACACCATATATTTT
TRBD2	TRBV5-1	.	17	TRBJ2-2	CASSLPGLAENTGELFF	TGCGCCAGCAGCTTACCGGGACTAGCGGAAAACACCGGGGAGCTGTTTTTT
.	TRBV5-1	once	13	TRBJ1-2	CASSSLQGFGYTF	TGCGCCAGCAGCTCCCTCCAGGGGTTTGGCTACACCTTC
TRBD1	TRBV9	few	17	TRBJ1-1	CASSVSRDRAENTEAFF	TGTGCCAGCAGCGTATCCCGGGACAGGGCGGAGAACACTGAAGCTTTCTTT
TRBD1	TRBV6-1	.	17	TRBJ1-4	CASSELTGGGLREKLFF	TGTGCCAGCAGTGAATTGACAGGGGGCGGCCTACGGGAAAAACTGTTTTTT
.	TRBV5-6	few	14	TRBJ1-4	CASSPTPGNEKLFF	TGTGCCAGCAGCCCAACGCCGGGGAATGAAAAACTGTTTTTT
TRBD1	TRBV2	once	14	TRBJ1-2	CASRGDRDLYGYTF	TGTGCCAGCAGAGGGGACAGGGACCTCTATGGCTACACCTTC
.	TRBV11-2	few	15	TRBJ1-4	CASSSRAGVNEKLFF	TGTGCCAGCAGCTCCCGGGCGGGGGTGAATGAAAAACTGTTTTTT
TRBD1	TRBV5-4	.	15	TRBJ2-7	CASSLGDRDPYEQYF	TGTGCCAGCAGCTTGGGGGACAGGGACCCTTACGAGCAGTACTTC
.	TRBV27	.	11	TRBJ2-7	CASRGGYEQYF	TGTGCCAGCAGGGGGGGCTACGAGCAGTACTTC
TRBD1	TRBV19	few	16	TRBJ2-3	CASSQRRQGLLDTQYF	TGTGCCAGTAGTCAAAGGCGACAGGGGCTTTTGGATACGCAGTATTTT
.	TRBV19	.	15	TRBJ1-2	CASSLRDIPNYGYTF	TGTGCCAGTAGTCTCCGGGACATACCTAACTATGGCTACACCTTC
.	TRBV7-8	few	16	TRBJ1-1	CASSPRSGGANTEAFF	TGTGCCAGCTCGCCCAGGTCGGGGGGAGCGAACACTGAAGCTTTCTTT
.	TRBV7-2	.	13	TRBJ2-7	CASSLDVSYEQYF	TGTGCCAGCAGCTTAGATGTGAGCTACGAGCAGTACTTC
.	TRBV28	.	13	TRBJ1-5	CASSFSGNQPQHF	TGTGCCAGCAGTTTTTCTGGCAATCAGCCCCAGCATTTT
.	TRBV28	few	13	TRBJ2-4	CASRSGDKNIQYF	TGTGCCAGCAGGTCCGGGGACAAAAACATTCAGTACTTC
.	TRBV25-1	.	14	TRBJ2-7	CASSEEGGGFEQYF	TGTGCCAGCAGTGAGGAGGGAGGAGGTTTCGAGCAGTACTTC
TRBD1	TRBV11-3	.	15	TRBJ2-7	CASSLGGTGTYEQYF	TGTGCCAGCAGCTTAGGAGGGACAGGAACCTACGAGCAGTACTTC
.	TRBV5-4	.	14	TRBJ1-6	CASSLNRENSPLHF	TGTGCCAGCAGCTTGAACAGGGAAAATTCACCCCTCCACTTT
.	TRBV5-1	.	15	TRBJ2-3	CASSIQTVSTDTQYF	TGCGCCAGCAGCATACAGACAGTTAGCACAGATACGCAGTATTTT
.	TRBV27	.	14	TRBJ1-1	CASSYNLVNTEAFF	TGTGCCAGCAGCTATAATCTCGTGAACACTGAAGCTTTCTTT
.	TRBV5-1	.	13	TRBJ1-1	CASSLDRVPEAFF	TGCGCCAGCAGCTTGGACAGGGTACCTGAAGCTTTCTTT
.	TRBV5-6	.	14	TRBJ1-5	CASSSRGRYQPQHF	TGTGCCAGCAGCAGTCGTGGGAGGTATCAGCCCCAGCATTTT
TRBD2	TRBV5-1	.	15	TRBJ2-1	CASSLAGGPSNEQFF	TGCGCCAGCAGCTTAGCGGGAGGGCCCTCCAATGAGCAGTTCTTC
TRBD2	TRBV19	.	15	TRBJ2-7	CASSTTSGGSYEQYF	TGTGCCAGTAGTACGACTAGCGGGGGCTCCTACGAGCAGTACTTC